The 22 T cell receptor beta chains given below trace back to one sample, sequenced in a study of T cell clusters in autoimmune cytopenias. TRB rearrangements were amplified by touch-down multiplex PCR with mixed TRB-A/B primers. TCRdb reanalyzed the multiplex PCR reads and collapses them to one entry per CDR3 protein, without DNA. This sample's clone table lists about 8,200 distinct CDR3 sequences. TRB amplification used approximately 250 ng of peripheral blood genomic DNA. Material: peripheral blood. The receptors here all came from a human donor with an autoimmune cytopenia or autoimmune hepatitis (not recorded which).

V usage is TRBV7-9 and J usage is TRBJ2-1. The CDR3 totals 15 residues. Germline V gene lookup returns CDR1 SEHNR and CDR2 FQNEAQ (reference sequence). The CDR3 sequence: CASSLGTGTLDEQFF.

V is TRBV15 and J is TRBJ1-4. CDR3 length: 17 amino acids. CDR1 and CDR2 (germline): LNHNV, YYDKDF (reference sequence). The CDR3: CATSRDYQAGENEKLFF.

This clonotype is deemed medium-sized (0.01 to 0.1%) by its frequency. The chain employs TRBV6-5 and TRBJ2-4; TCRdb calls TRBD2, which cannot be checked without DNA. The CDR3 extends over 16 amino acids. CDR1 and CDR2 from the germline V gene are MNHEY and SVGAGI. The CDR3: CASSLTSGRKSYIQYF.

The CDR3 loop reads CAWSLYSVAGGYSDTQYF. The chain is built from TRBV30 and TRBJ2-3; the TRBD2 assignment by TCRdb is unverifiable without DNA. The CDR3 runs 18 residues. From germline, CDR1 is GTSNPN and CDR2 SVGIG (reference sequence).

The chain joins TRBV6-5 to TRBJ2-7; TCRdb's D gene call, TRBD1, goes unchecked for lack of DNA. Germline V gives CDR1 MNHEY, CDR2 SVGAGI. The CDR3 runs 17 residues. CDR3 loop: CASSYSRDRTSSYEQYF.

This clonotype is medium-sized by frequency. The CDR3 spells CASSHWTGASGSQPQHF. J is TRBJ1-5 and V is TRBV19; no DNA is available, so the TRBD1 call from TCRdb remains unchecked. This CDR3 is built from 17 residues. Germline V CDR1 and CDR2: LNHDA, SQIVND (reference sequence).

The chain combines TRBV12-3 or TRBV12-4 with TRBJ1-2. The CDR3 runs to 12 residues. CDR3 residues: CASTWRAGGYTF.

The chain recombines TRBV11-2 with TRBJ2-7; absent DNA, TCRdb's TRBD1 call cannot be checked. CDR3 size: 18 residues. Per the germline V gene, CDR1 is SGHAT and CDR2 is FQNNGV. This CDR3 reads CASSPRDSIQEGSYEQYF. Supplemented by reference TRBV11-2 and TRBJ2-7, the full variable domain reads EAGVAQSPRYKIIEKRQSVAFWCNPISGHATLYWYQQILGQGPKLLIQFQNNGVVDDSQLPKDRFSAERLKGVDSTLKIQPAKLEDSAVYLCASSPRDSIQEGSYEQYFGPGTRLTVT.

According to its frequency, this clonotype is medium-sized. This sequence joins TRBV12-5 and TRBJ1-2. The germline V gene has CDR1 LGHNT and CDR2 FRNRAP. CDR3 length equals 15 residues. The CDR3 here is CASGREDTPRVGYTF.

The chain employs TRBV10-3 and TRBJ1-5; TCRdb selects TRBD1, and the lack of DNA leaves this call unchecked. The CDR3 length is 13 residues. CDR1 ENHRY and CDR2 SYGVKD come from the germline V gene. CDR3 in amino acids: CASLDMGNQPQHF.

The chain links TRBV27 to TRBJ2-7; TCRdb lists TRBD1, though no DNA is available to test this call. The CDR3 has 14 amino acids. Looked up from germline, CDR1 is MNHEY and CDR2 is SMNVEV (reference sequence). The CDR3 region is CASSFGQGSYEQYF.

The V call is TRBV6-1, the J call TRBJ2-3; TCRdb selects TRBD2, and the lack of DNA leaves this call unchecked. This CDR3 comprises 15 residues. CDR1 is MNHNS, CDR2 SASEGT, per germline. CDR3 residues: CASTGTSGTTDTQYF.

This rearrangement joins TRBV19 to TRBJ2-3; TCRdb selects TRBD1, and the lack of DNA leaves this call unchecked. Per the germline V gene, CDR1 is LNHDA and CDR2 is SQIVND (reference sequence). The CDR3 spans 13 residues. CDR3 in amino acids: CASSLLGGDTQYF.

V is TRBV12-3 or TRBV12-4 and J is TRBJ1-4. This CDR3 has 15 amino acids. The CDR3 sequence is CASSELRAGGEKLFF.

The rearrangement links TRBV10-3 to TRBJ1-2; TCRdb selects TRBD1, and the lack of DNA leaves this call unchecked. The V gene's germline CDR1 is ENHRY and CDR2 SYGVKD. This CDR3 comprises 17 residues. The CDR3 loop reads CAISESMLGTVDHGYTF.

This clonotype is medium-sized by frequency. The chain couples TRBV18 to TRBJ2-3; the D gene TCRdb calls, TRBD1, cannot be checked with no DNA. Looked up from germline, CDR1 is KGHSH and CDR2 is LQKENI. CDR3 length: 15 amino acids. CDR3: CASSPRTYSTDTQYF. The variable domain in full, with the rest retrieved from reference TRBV18 and TRBJ2-3, is NAGVMQNPRHLVRRRGQEARLRCSPMKGHSHVYWYRQLPEEGLKFMVYLQKENIIDESGMPKERFSAEFPKEGPSILRIQQVVRGDSAAYFCASSPRTYSTDTQYFGPGTRLTVL.

The J gene is TRBJ1-2, the V gene TRBV10-3; without DNA, the TCRdb call of TRBD1 cannot be checked. CDR3 size: 13 residues. The germline V gene has CDR1 ENHRY and CDR2 SYGVKD. CDR3 sequence reads: CATSVAGEYGYTF.

The genes are TRBV7-6 and TRBJ2-7; TCRdb's D call, TRBD1, is unchecked because there is no DNA. CDR1 is SGHVS, CDR2 FNYEAQ, per germline. The CDR3 is 15 residues long. The CDR3 sequence is CASSLVAGGTDEQYF.

Frequency places this clonotype as medium-sized. The CDR3 sequence: CATSRGDRQSIGYTF. The rearrangement uses TRBV15 and TRBJ1-2; TCRdb reports TRBD1, a call that lacks DNA to check it against. The CDR3 is 15 amino acids. Germline V lookup: CDR1 LNHNV, CDR2 YYDKDF (reference sequence).

V is TRBV5-5 and J is TRBJ1-1. Germline loops: CDR1 SGHKS, CDR2 YYEKEE (reference sequence). The CDR3 totals 14 residues. CDR3 in amino acids: CASSLAFYLHEAFF. Based on the CDR3 plus reference TRBV5-5 and TRBJ1-1, the full variable domain is DAGVTQSPTHLIKTRGQQVTLRCSPISGHKSVSWYQQVLGQGPQFIFQYYEKEERGRGNFPDRFSARQFPNYSSELNVNALLLGDSALYLCASSLAFYLHEAFFGQGTRLTVV.

The chain combines TRBV30 with TRBJ1-3; lacking DNA, the TRBD1 call made by TCRdb goes unchecked. Germline V CDR1 and CDR2: GTSNPN, SVGIG (reference sequence). The CDR3 runs to 15 residues. The CDR3: CAWSWGQGYGNTIYF.

The chain recombines TRBV12-3 or TRBV12-4 with TRBJ1-1; absent DNA, TCRdb's TRBD1 call cannot be checked. This CDR3 has 15 amino acids. The CDR3 spells CASSLGSGGATEAFF.